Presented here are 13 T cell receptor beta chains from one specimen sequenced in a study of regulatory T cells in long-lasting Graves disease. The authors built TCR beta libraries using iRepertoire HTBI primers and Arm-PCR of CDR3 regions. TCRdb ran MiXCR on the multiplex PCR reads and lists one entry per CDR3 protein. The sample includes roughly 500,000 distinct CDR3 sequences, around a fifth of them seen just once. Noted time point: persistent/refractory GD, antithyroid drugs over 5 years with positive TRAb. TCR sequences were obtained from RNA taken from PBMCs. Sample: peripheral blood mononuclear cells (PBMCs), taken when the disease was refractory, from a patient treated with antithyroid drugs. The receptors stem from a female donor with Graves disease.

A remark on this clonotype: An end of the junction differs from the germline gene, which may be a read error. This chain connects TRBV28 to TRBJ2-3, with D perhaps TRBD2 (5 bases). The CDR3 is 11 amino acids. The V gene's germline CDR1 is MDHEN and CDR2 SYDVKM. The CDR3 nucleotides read TGTGCCAGCAATTTACGGGGTACGCAGTATTTT. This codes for CASNLRGTQYF. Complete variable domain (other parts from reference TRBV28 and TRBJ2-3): DVKVTQSSRYLVKRTGEKVFLECVQDMDHENMFWYRQDPGLGLRLIYFSYDVKMKEKGDIPEGYSVSREKKERFSLILESASTNQTSMYLCASNLRGTQYFGPGTRLTVL.

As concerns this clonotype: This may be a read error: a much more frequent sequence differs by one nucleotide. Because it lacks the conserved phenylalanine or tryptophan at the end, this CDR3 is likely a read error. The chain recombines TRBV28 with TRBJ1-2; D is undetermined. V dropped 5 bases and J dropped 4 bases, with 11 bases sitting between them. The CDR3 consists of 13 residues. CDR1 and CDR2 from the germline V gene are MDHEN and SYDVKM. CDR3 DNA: TGTGCCAGCAGTCTACCTGAATTCTATGGCTACACCCTC. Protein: CASSLPEFYGYTL.

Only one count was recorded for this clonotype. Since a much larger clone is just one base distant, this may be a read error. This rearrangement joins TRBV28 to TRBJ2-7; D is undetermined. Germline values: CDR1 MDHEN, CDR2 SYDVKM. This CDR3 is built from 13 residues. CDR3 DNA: TGTGCCAACAGTTTAATTGAAGGCTACGAGCAGTACTTC. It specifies CANSLIEGYEQYF. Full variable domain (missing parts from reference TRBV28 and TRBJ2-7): DVKVTQSSRYLVKRTGEKVFLECVQDMDHENMFWYRQDPGLGLRLIYFSYDVKMKEKGDIPEGYSVSREKKERFSLILESASTNQTSMYLCANSLIEGYEQYFGPGTRLTVT.

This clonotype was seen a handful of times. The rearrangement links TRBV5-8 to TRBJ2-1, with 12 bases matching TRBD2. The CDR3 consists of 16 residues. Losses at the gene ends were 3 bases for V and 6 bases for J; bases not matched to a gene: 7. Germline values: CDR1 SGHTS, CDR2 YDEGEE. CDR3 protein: CASSSFLAGGPNEQFF. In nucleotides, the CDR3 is TGTGCCAGCAGCTCCTTCCTAGCGGGAGGGCCCAATGAGCAGTTCTTC.

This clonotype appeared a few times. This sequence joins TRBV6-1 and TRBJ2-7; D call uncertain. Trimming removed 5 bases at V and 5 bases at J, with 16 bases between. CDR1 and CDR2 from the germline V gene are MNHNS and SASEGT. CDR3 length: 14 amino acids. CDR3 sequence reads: CASSRPFSANEQYF. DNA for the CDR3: TGTGCCAGCAGTCGACCCTTCTCAGCGAACGAGCAGTACTTC.

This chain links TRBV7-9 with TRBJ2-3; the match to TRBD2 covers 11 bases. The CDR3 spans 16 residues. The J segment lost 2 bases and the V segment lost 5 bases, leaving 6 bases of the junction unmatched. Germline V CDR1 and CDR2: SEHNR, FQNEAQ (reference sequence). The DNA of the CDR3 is TGTGCCAGCAGCCCCGGGACTAGCGGCTACACAGATACGCAGTATTTT. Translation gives CASSPGTSGYTDTQYF.

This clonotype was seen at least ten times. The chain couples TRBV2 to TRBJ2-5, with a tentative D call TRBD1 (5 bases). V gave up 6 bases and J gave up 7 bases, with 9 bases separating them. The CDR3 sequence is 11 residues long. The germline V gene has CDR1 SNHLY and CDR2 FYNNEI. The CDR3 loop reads CASRKGSTQYF. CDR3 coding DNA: TGTGCCAGCAGGAAGGGGTCGACCCAGTACTTC.

CDR3 coding DNA: TGTGCCAGCAACATTTGGGCCGGGACTAGCGACGAAGAGACCCAGTACTTC. Translating gives CASNIWAGTSDEETQYF. V is TRBV5-8 and J is TRBJ2-5; 10 nucleotides agree with TRBD2. Germline V gives CDR1 SGHTS, CDR2 YDEGEE. The CDR3 contains 17 residues. Trimming at V came to 6 bases and at J to 3 bases, leaving 14 bases not matched to a gene.

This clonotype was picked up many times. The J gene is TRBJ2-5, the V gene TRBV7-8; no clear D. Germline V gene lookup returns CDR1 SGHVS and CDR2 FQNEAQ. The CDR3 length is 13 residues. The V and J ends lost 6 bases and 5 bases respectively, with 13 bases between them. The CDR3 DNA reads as TGTGCCAGCAGTCCACCGGGTGGGGAGACCCAGTACTTC. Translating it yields CASSPPGGETQYF.

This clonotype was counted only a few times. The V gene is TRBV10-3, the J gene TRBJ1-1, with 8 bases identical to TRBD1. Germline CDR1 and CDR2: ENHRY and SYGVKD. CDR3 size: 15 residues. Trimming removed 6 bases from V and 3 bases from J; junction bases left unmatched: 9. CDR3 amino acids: CAIRMTGAVDTEAFF. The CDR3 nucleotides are TGTGCCATCAGGATGACAGGGGCGGTGGACACTGAAGCTTTCTTT.

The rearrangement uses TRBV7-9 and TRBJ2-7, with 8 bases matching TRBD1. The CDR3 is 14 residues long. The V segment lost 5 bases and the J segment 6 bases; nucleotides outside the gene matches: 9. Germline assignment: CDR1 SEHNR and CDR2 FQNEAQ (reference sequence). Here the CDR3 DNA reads TGTGCCAGCAGCCGTGGACAGGGTTCGGGCGAGCAGTACTTC. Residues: CASSRGQGSGEQYF.

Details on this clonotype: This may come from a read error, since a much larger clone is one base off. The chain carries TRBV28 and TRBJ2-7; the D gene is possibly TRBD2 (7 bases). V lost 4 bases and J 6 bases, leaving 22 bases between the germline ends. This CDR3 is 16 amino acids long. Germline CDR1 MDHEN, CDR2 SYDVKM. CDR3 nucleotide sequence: TGTGCCAGCAGTTCAGCCTACGGATCAAGGGGGGGCGAGCAGTACTTC. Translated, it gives CASSSAYGSRGGEQYF.

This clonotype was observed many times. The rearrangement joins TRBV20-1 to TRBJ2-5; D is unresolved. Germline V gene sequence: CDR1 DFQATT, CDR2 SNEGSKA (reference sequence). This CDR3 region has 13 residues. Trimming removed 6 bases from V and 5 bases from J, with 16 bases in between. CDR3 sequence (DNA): TGCAGTGCCAGCCGGTTTCAGGCGGAGACCCAGTACTTC. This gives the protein CSASRFQAETQYF.